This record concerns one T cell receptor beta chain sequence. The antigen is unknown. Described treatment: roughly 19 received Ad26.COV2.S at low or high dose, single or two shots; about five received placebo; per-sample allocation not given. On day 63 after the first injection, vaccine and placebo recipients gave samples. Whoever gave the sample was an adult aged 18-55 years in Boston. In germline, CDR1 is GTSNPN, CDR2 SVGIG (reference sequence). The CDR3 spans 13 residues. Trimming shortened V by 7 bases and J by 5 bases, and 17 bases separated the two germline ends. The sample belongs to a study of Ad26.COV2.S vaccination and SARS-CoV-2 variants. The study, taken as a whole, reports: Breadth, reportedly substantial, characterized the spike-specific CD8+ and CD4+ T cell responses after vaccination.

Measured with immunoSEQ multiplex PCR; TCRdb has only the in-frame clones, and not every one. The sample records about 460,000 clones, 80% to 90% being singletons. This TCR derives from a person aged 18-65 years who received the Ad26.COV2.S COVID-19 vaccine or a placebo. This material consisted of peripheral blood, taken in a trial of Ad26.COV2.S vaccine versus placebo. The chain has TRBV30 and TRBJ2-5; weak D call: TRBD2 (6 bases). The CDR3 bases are TGTGCCTCTACGAGGAGGGGCCGGGAGACCCAGTACTTC. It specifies CASTRRGRETQYF.